One and the same sample provided the 17 T cell receptor beta chains below, sequenced in a study of shared clonotypes between healthy human individuals. Some clones are missing from TCRdb's copy, which holds only in-frame ones; the method was immunoSEQ multiplex PCR. This sample has about 2.4 million clones, with over 85% found just once. Sample: naive CD4+ T cells from PBMCs. Stated subset: CD45RA+ positively selected. The receptor set was obtained from a man aged 18 to 30 in good health. Some clones in this sample may be carry-over from other donors' samples.

The chain combines TRBV28 with TRBJ1-2; no reliable D call. V lost 6 bases to trimming and J lost 0 bases, with 11 bases between them. Germline V lookup: CDR1 MDHEN, CDR2 SYDVKM. The CDR3 has 14 residues. The CDR3 nucleotides are TGTGCCAGCAGCCCGGGGTTCACTAACTATGGCTACACCTTC. Amino acid sequence: CASSPGFTNYGYTF.

The V call is TRBV18, the J call TRBJ1-1; maybe TRBD1 (5 bases). The germline CDR1 and CDR2 sequences are KGHSH and LQKENI. V lost 3 bases, J lost 7 bases, and 12 bases lay in between. The CDR3 runs 13 residues. CDR3 region: CASSPTGGDEAFF. The CDR3 DNA sequence: TGTGCCAGCTCACCTACAGGCGGGGATGAAGCTTTCTTT.

The gene calls are TRBV7-3 and TRBJ2-1, with 9 bases lining up with TRBD2. The CDR3 length is 16 residues. The ends lost 5 bases at V and 4 bases at J; junction bases unmatched: 9. Germline CDR1 reads SGHTA; CDR2 reads FQGTGA. Written as DNA, the CDR3 is TGTGCCAGCAGCCCTAATAGCGGGAGTTATTACAATGAGCAGTTCTTC. Its protein is CASSPNSGSYYNEQFF.

The rearrangement joins TRBV7-3 to TRBJ2-1, with 11 bases identical to TRBD2. V trimming: 3 bases; J trimming: 6 bases; junction bases outside the gene matches: 7. Germline V lookup: CDR1 SGHTA, CDR2 FQGTGA. The CDR3 contains 16 residues. The CDR3 region has the DNA TGTGCCAGCAGCTTCATGGGACTAGCGGACGTCAATGAGCAGTTCTTC. Encoded protein: CASSFMGLADVNEQFF.

V and J are TRBV27 and TRBJ1-5, with a weak D call TRBD1 (5 bases). CDR3 length equals 14 residues. Germline V lookup: CDR1 MNHEY, CDR2 SMNVEV (reference sequence). The V gene lost 5 bases and the J gene lost 2 bases, with 10 bases spanning the gap. Here the CDR3 reads CASSTGRGNQPQHF. CDR3 coding DNA: TGTGCCAGCAGTACGGGCAGGGGCAATCAGCCCCAGCATTTT.

The chain combines TRBV7-2 with TRBJ2-7; D gene uncertain. The ends were cut back, 4 bases at V and 2 bases at J, with 15 bases in the middle. The CDR3 runs 15 residues. From germline, CDR1 is SGHTA and CDR2 FQGNSA. DNA of the CDR3: TGTGCCAGCAGCTCAGTCGCGGTCCTGCCCTACGAGCAGTACTTC. This translates into CASSSVAVLPYEQYF.

This rearrangement joins TRBV7-2 to TRBJ2-5, with 8 nucleotides matching TRBD1. The CDR3 totals 14 residues. Germline V gene sequence: CDR1 SGHTA, CDR2 FQGNSA. The V gene end was trimmed by 4 bases and the J gene end by 0 bases; junction bases not matched to a gene: 1. As DNA, the CDR3 is TGTGCCAGCAGCTGGACAGGGTACCAAGAGACCCAGTACTTC. Translation gives CASSWTGYQETQYF.

The rearrangement joins TRBV7-8 to TRBJ1-2; TRBD1 is a possible D gene (6 bases). Looked up from germline, CDR1 is SGHVS and CDR2 is FQNEAQ. The germline V and J ends were trimmed by 3 bases and 4 bases, with 12 bases remaining between them. The CDR3 covers 14 residues. The CDR3 sequence: CASSFEGGRYGYTF. As DNA, the CDR3 is TGTGCCAGCAGCTTCGAAGGGGGTCGCTATGGCTACACCTTC.

This clone was detected only a few times. As DNA, the CDR3 is TGTGCCAGCAGCTTATCGCCCCTTAACACTGAAGCTTTCTTT. This translates into CASSLSPLNTEAFF. This sequence joins TRBV7-3 and TRBJ1-1; D is uncertain. V lost 2 bases to trimming and J lost 2 bases, with 9 bases between them. CDR3 length: 14 amino acids. Germline V lookup: CDR1 SGHTA, CDR2 FQGTGA.

A few counts support this clone. The chain is built from TRBV4-1 and TRBJ2-2, with TRBD2 as a possible D gene (6 bases). The CDR3 extends over 13 amino acids. Trimming removed 0 bases from V and 11 bases from J, with 10 bases in between. CDR1 is MGHRA, CDR2 YSYEKL, per germline. CDR3 amino acids: CASSQDQGGELFF. In DNA, the CDR3 is TGCGCCAGCAGCCAAGACCAGGGAGGAGAGCTGTTTTTT.

This chain connects TRBV28 to TRBJ2-3, with D possibly TRBD1 on 5 matching bases. V gave up 5 bases and J gave up 4 bases, with 13 bases separating them. CDR1 is MDHEN, CDR2 SYDVKM, per germline. The CDR3 sequence is 14 residues long. CDR3 in amino acids: CASSGPTEPDTQYF. The CDR3 DNA is TGTGCCAGCAGTGGACCGACAGAGCCAGATACGCAGTATTTT. The full variable domain, its missing parts supplied by reference TRBV28 and TRBJ2-3, is DVKVTQSSRYLVKRTGEKVFLECVQDMDHENMFWYRQDPGLGLRLIYFSYDVKMKEKGDIPEGYSVSREKKERFSLILESASTNQTSMYLCASSGPTEPDTQYFGPGTRLTVL.

This rearrangement joins TRBV27 to TRBJ2-1; TRBD2 is a possible D gene (6 bases). Between the trimmed V and J ends, which lost 6 bases and 4 bases, there was a span of 19 bases. The CDR3 sequence is 16 residues long. Germline CDR1 is MNHEY and CDR2 is SMNVEV (reference sequence). CDR3 nucleotides: TGTGCCAGCAGCCGGGTCGGGAGTCTTAAATACAATGAGCAGTTCTTC. Its translation is CASSRVGSLKYNEQFF.

The rearrangement links TRBV11-2 to TRBJ2-1, with D possibly TRBD2 on 7 matching bases. Trimming cost V 0 bases and J 15 bases, with 21 bases left between them. CDR3 length equals 15 residues. Germline V gene lookup returns CDR1 SGHAT and CDR2 FQNNGV. CDR3 residues: CASSLDGGGLSLTFF. The DNA of the CDR3 is TGTGCCAGCAGCTTAGATGGAGGGGGACTATCTTTAACGTTCTTC.

The V gene is TRBV7-3, the J gene TRBJ1-2, with D perhaps matching TRBD1 (5 bases). The ends were cut back, 2 bases at V and 7 bases at J, with 11 bases in the middle. The germline V gene has CDR1 SGHTA and CDR2 FQGTGA. This CDR3 has 13 amino acids. The CDR3 DNA sequence: TGTGCCAGCAGCTTACTTGGGGCGGCTGGCTACACCTTC. Protein: CASSLLGAAGYTF.

V and J are TRBV7-2 and TRBJ2-1, with TRBD2 identical over 8 bases. Germline CDR1 and CDR2: SGHTA and FQGNSA. Trimming at V came to 5 bases and at J to 6 bases, leaving 15 bases not matched to a gene. This CDR3 spans 17 amino acids. The CDR3 DNA is TGTGCCAGCAGCCCACGCATTAGCGGGACCCCAGCCAATGAGCAGTTCTTC. Amino acids: CASSPRISGTPANEQFF.

The chain recombines TRBV28 with TRBJ1-6, with D uncertain. The CDR3 totals 13 residues. Germline CDR1 reads MDHEN; CDR2 reads SYDVKM. V lost 7 bases and J 5 bases, leaving 9 bases between the germline ends. CDR3 coding DNA: TGTGCCAGCACCCCCCGAGATAATTCACCCCTCCACTTT. It codes for CASTPRDNSPLHF.

In regard to this clone: The same CDR3 also results from other DNA sequences found in this sample. V gene TRBV28 combines with J gene TRBJ1-6, with TRBD1 matching over 10 bases. This CDR3 spans 14 amino acids. In germline, CDR1 is MDHEN, CDR2 SYDVKM. V shed 6 bases, J shed 7 bases, and the junction held 3 bases outside the gene matches. CDR3 protein: CASSTDRGNSPLHF. The CDR3 DNA is TGTGCCAGCAGCACGGACAGGGGGAATTCACCCCTCCACTTT.